The present T cell receptor beta chain was sequenced within a study of response to subunit inactivated influenza vaccine. TCRdb itself ran the RT-PCR reads through MiXCR, one entry per CDR3 protein. The repertoire holds approximately 300,000 distinct CDR3 sequences, with 22% as singletons. The TCR comes from a man in his fifties or sixties who received an inactivated influenza vaccine. This specimen was PBMCs from blood, taken 21 months after vaccination.

The CDR3: CASSRTQNTEAFF. Here the CDR3 DNA reads TGTGCCAGCAGCCGGACACAGAACACTGAAGCTTTCTTT. This chain joins TRBV5-4 and TRBJ1-1; a possible D gene is TRBD1 (5 bases). Trimming took off 4 bases at V and 1 base at J, with 8 bases between the two ends. The germline gives CDR1 SGHNT, CDR2 YYREEE (reference sequence). The CDR3 is made up of 13 amino acids.